This T cell receptor beta chain was documented in a study of cytomegalovirus exposure and HLA in healthy donors. Study-wide results and caveats: In a later analysis, HLA-associated TCR beta chains were more clonally expanded than equally common others.

Concerning this clone itself: Its antigen is not identified.

Researchers ran the PCR with 60 Vbeta and 13 Jbeta primers. Data came from immunoSEQ multiplex PCR; TCRdb stores just in-frame clones and leaves some out. Of about 70,000 clones in the sample, around 69% were seen once. The sequence came from a human donor in good health. The sequencing input was PBMCs.

The CDR3 region is CASSPRINRETEAFF. The CDR3 DNA sequence: TGCGCCAGCAGCCCGCGCATAAACAGGGAAACTGAAGCTTTCTTT. The V call is TRBV4-1, the J call TRBJ1-1; possible D gene TRBD1, 6 bases. This CDR3 is 15 amino acids long. Per germline, CDR1 MGHRA and CDR2 YSYEKL. The V end was cut by 4 bases, the J end by 5 bases, with 17 bases between.